Below are 14 T cell receptor beta chains sequenced from a single sample in a study of T cell repertoires in ileal Crohn's disease. The method was immunoSEQ multiplex PCR; TCRdb's version includes in-frame clones alone and lacks a portion of them. The table records approximately 5,000 clones, roughly 77% of them present only once. Sequenced: ileal tissue. The receptor set was obtained from an adult with Crohn's disease.

This clone was seen a single time. This chain joins TRBV2 and TRBJ1-1, with 7 bases that match TRBD1. The ends lost 6 bases at V and 0 bases at J; junction bases unmatched: 1. This CDR3 spans 13 amino acids. Germline V gives CDR1 SNHLY, CDR2 FYNNEI. CDR3 amino acids: CASRGQLNTEAFF. The CDR3 DNA reads as TGTGCCAGCAGGGGACAGTTGAACACTGAAGCTTTCTTT.

The chain is built from TRBV6-5 and TRBJ2-1; D possibly corresponds to TRBD2 (6 bases). The germline V gene encodes CDR1 MNHEY and CDR2 SVGAGI. The CDR3 runs to 13 residues. The V end lost 5 bases, the J end lost 6 bases, and 11 bases lay between the germline ends. This chain's CDR3 is CASSAGLFNEQFF. The DNA of the CDR3 is TGTGCCAGCAGTGCGGGACTTTTCAATGAGCAGTTCTTC.

The rearrangement links TRBV18 to TRBJ2-7, with D possibly matching TRBD1 (5 bases). The germline gives CDR1 KGHSH, CDR2 LQKENI. Trimming took off 3 bases at V and 5 bases at J, with 8 bases between the two ends. The CDR3 is 12 residues long. The DNA for the CDR3 is TGTGCCAGCTCACCGGCAGGGAACGAGCAGTACTTC. This encodes CASSPAGNEQYF.

The chain carries TRBV30 and TRBJ2-7; 7 positions agree with TRBD2. Looked up from germline, CDR1 is GTSNPN and CDR2 is SVGIG (reference sequence). The CDR3 covers 15 residues. Trimming cost V 4 bases and J 0 bases; bases outside gene matches: 9. The CDR3 DNA sequence: TGTGCCTGGAATGGTTCTAGCGGAATCTCCTACGAGCAGTACTTC. Residues: CAWNGSSGISYEQYF.

The CDR3 reads CASNALPPMGNQPQHF. The CDR3 DNA reads TGTGCCAGCAATGCCCTACCCCCGATGGGCAATCAGCCCCAGCATTTT. The chain uses TRBV6-6 and TRBJ1-5; D ambiguous. Trimming took 7 bases from V and 2 from J, leaving 18 bases between them. CDR3 length: 16 amino acids. CDR1 and CDR2 (germline): MNHNY, SVGAGI (reference sequence).

The rearrangement links TRBV7-6 to TRBJ1-2, with TRBD1 identical over 7 bases. V was pared by 5 bases and J by 8 bases, with 11 bases of the junction left unmatched. CDR1 is SGHVS and CDR2 is FNYEAQ in the germline V gene. The CDR3 is 14 residues long. DNA of the CDR3: TGTGCCAGCAGCCCGGACAGGTCCTTGGTGGGCTACACCTTC. Translated: CASSPDRSLVGYTF.

The genes are TRBV4-3 and TRBJ2-3; 8 positions match TRBD1. The V segment lost 0 bases and the J segment 3 bases; nucleotides outside the gene matches: 5. This CDR3 is 16 amino acids long. Per germline, CDR1 LGHNA and CDR2 YSLEER. CDR3 amino acids: CASSQERDRGTDTQYF. In DNA, the CDR3 is TGCGCCAGCAGCCAAGAGCGAGACAGGGGAACAGATACGCAGTATTTT.

V is TRBV28 and J is TRBJ1-2; 7 bases are shared with TRBD1. The CDR3 is made up of 16 amino acids. Per germline, CDR1 MDHEN and CDR2 SYDVKM. V gave up 6 bases and J gave up 7 bases; unmatched junction bases: 17. CDR3 loop: CASRGSRTGGVGGYTF. CDR3 DNA sequence: TGTGCCAGCAGAGGATCTAGGACAGGAGGGGTGGGTGGCTACACCTTC.

The V gene is TRBV4-1, the J gene TRBJ1-1; D gene unclear. Per the germline V gene, CDR1 is MGHRA and CDR2 is YSYEKL. The CDR3 is 13 residues long. V was shortened by 3 bases and J by 7 bases, with 12 bases between the two germline ends. This CDR3 is CASSHASRVEAFF. In nucleotides, the CDR3 is TGCGCCAGCAGCCATGCCTCACGAGTTGAAGCTTTCTTT.

This clone was found once. The chain combines TRBV6-1 with TRBJ2-7; no clear D gene. The CDR3 is 12 amino acids. V lost 1 base, J lost 8 bases, and 9 bases lay in between. Per the germline V gene, CDR1 is MNHNS and CDR2 is SASEGT. CDR3 coding DNA: TGTGCCAGCAGTGAAGTGGCCAGAAAGCAGTACTTC. Its protein product is CASSEVARKQYF.

The genes are TRBV7-9 and TRBJ1-1; D unclear. With 2 bases removed from V and 7 bases from J, the gap between germline ends came to 8 bases. Germline V gene data show CDR1 as SEHNR and CDR2 as FQNEAQ (reference sequence). This CDR3 is 12 amino acids long. In DNA form, the CDR3 reads TGTGCCAGCAGCTTAATGAGGTTTGAAGCTTTCTTT. Protein product: CASSLMRFEAFF.

The chain combines TRBV6-5 with TRBJ2-7; 10 bases map to TRBD1. CDR3 length: 15 amino acids. Trimming took 2 bases from V and 3 from J; bases not matched to a gene: 4. CDR1 and CDR2 from the germline V gene are MNHEY and SVGAGI. The CDR3: CASSYRRDRGYEQYF. The CDR3 coding sequence is TGTGCCAGCAGTTACCGCCGGGACAGGGGCTACGAGCAGTACTTC.

The V call is TRBV9, the J call TRBJ2-5, with D perhaps matching TRBD2 (7 bases). CDR1 is SGDLS and CDR2 is YYNGEE in the germline V gene. V gave up 6 bases and J gave up 2 bases, with 14 bases separating them. The CDR3 runs to 14 residues. Here the CDR3 DNA reads TGTGCCAGCACCTCGGGGGGCAGGCAAGAGACCCAGTACTTC. The encoded protein is CASTSGGRQETQYF.

The CDR3 spells CASSFGVGAEAFF. CDR3 DNA sequence: TGTGCCAGCAGTTTCGGGGTCGGGGCTGAAGCTTTCTTT. The chain employs TRBV27 and TRBJ1-1, with D unresolved. The CDR3 loop spans 13 amino acids. CDR1 and CDR2 (germline): MNHEY, SMNVEV (reference sequence). Trimming removed 3 bases at V and 6 bases at J, with 11 bases between.